The clone carrying this TCR beta chain has ten or more counts. Antigen: not known. PBMCs stored at -80 C, numbering 2 million, were the origin of the unsorted libraries. These data belong to a study of neurological immune-mediated disorders. Whole-study results and caveats: Subjects shared no identical expanded-clone CDR3 amino acid sequences, suggesting private TCR-beta repertoires in all groups. HTLV-1-associated myelopathy showed the most TCR clonal expansion; multiple sclerosis the least, below healthy controls.

The germline V gene has CDR1 SEHNR and CDR2 FQNEAQ (reference sequence). Trimming left V 5 bases short and J 6 bases short, with 16 bases between. The CDR3 spans 14 residues. cDNA synthesis was performed by 5'RACE with 10-nucleotide random UMIs. TCRdb re-analysed the 5' RACE reads in MiXCR, keeping a single row per CDR3 protein. The table lists tens of thousands of distinct CDR3 sequences, roughly a quarter of them singletons, with 20% to 25% in the top ten. The sequenced sample was PBMCs. The chain couples TRBV7-9 to TRBJ1-1; maybe TRBD1 (5 bases). This TCR was sampled from an older woman in good health. The CDR3 region is CASSPAGGEPEAFF. The CDR3 DNA is TGTGCCAGCAGCCCAGCCGGGGGGGAGCCTGAAGCTTTCTTT.